This note documents a single T cell receptor beta chain sequence. These data originate in a study of cytomegalovirus exposure and HLA in healthy donors. A multiplex PCR was run with 60 Vbeta primers and 13 Jbeta primers. The assay was immunoSEQ multiplex PCR, and TCRdb's table has in-frame clones only and misses some. Found here are tens of thousands of clones, under 85% of them singletons; the top ten hold 4.5% to 5.5%. The CDR3 length is 17 residues. The chain couples TRBV21-1 to TRBJ2-3; the table's D call, TRBD2, was not checked against the DNA. TRBV21-1 is a listed pseudogene. The sample consisted of PBMCs. This TCR came from a man aged 45 to 65 in good health and CMV-seronegative. The CDR3 region is CASSKDPRGDGADTQYF. The CDR3 region has the DNA TGTGCCAGCAGCAAAGACCCGCGGGGGGATGGAGCAGATACGCAGTATTTT.